These T cell receptor beta chains were read from a single sample in a study of shared clonotypes between healthy human individuals. The data were produced by immunoSEQ multiplex PCR, yet TCRdb's version contains in-frame clones alone and is incomplete. The sample has under 1,900,000 clones, just under 99% seen once. The sequencing sample was made of naive CD4+ T cells sorted from blood. The receptors were sampled from a man younger than 40 in good health. Each CDR3 is given with its conserved first and last residue. The D gene is left open where the match is weak. Rows give clone size only sometimes, using once, few, many, or a class for an expanded clone.

-	TRBV18	-	15	TRBJ1-3	TGTGCCAGCTCACCACCGTCCGAGTCTGGAAACACCATATATTTT	CASSPPSESGNTIYF
-	TRBV11-2	-	11	TRBJ1-2	TGTGCCAGCAGCCTGAAAACTGGCTACACCTTC	CASSLKTGYTF
once	TRBV25-1	-	15	TRBJ2-7	TGTGCCAGCAGTGAATTTCTGACAGGCACAGGCGAGCAGTACTTC	CASSEFLTGTGEQYF
-	TRBV6-5	-	13	TRBJ1-2	TGTGCCAGCAGTTACGGCGGGGCCGGGGGCTACACCTTC	CASSYGGAGGYTF
once	TRBV5-1	TRBD2	21	TRBJ2-1	TGCGCCAGCAGCCCTCAGGTGGGGACTAGCGGGAGGTTCCGGTCCTACAATGAGCAGTTCTTC	CASSPQVGTSGRFRSYNEQFF
-	TRBV5-4	-	17	TRBJ2-6	TGTGCCAGCAGCTTGGCCTTCGGAATATCTGGGGCCAACGTCCTGACTTTC	CASSLAFGISGANVLTF
-	TRBV18	TRBD1	16	TRBJ2-1	TGTGCCAGCTCGCCCAGACAGGGGACGGTTCGATGGGAGCAGTTCTTC	CASSPRQGTVRWEQFF
-	TRBV7-9	-	14	TRBJ1-6	TGTGCCAGCAGCTTTAGCTCCTATAATTCACCCCTCCACTTT	CASSFSSYNSPLHF
-	TRBV25-1	TRBD1	16	TRBJ2-1	TGTGCCAGCAGTGAAATCTGGCAGGGGGCGGGGAATGAGCAGTTCTTC	CASSEIWQGAGNEQFF
-	TRBV5-6	TRBD1	16	TRBJ1-4	TGTGCCAGCACCCCTTCCGGGACAGCTCGTAATGAAAAACTGTTTTTT	CASTPSGTARNEKLFF
-	TRBV11-2	TRBD1	15	TRBJ1-2	TGTGCCAGCAGCCCGGACAGGGGGGCTAACTATGGCTACACCTTC	CASSPDRGANYGYTF
-	TRBV2	-	16	TRBJ2-6	TGTGCCAGCAGTGAAGATGTGTGGTCTGGGGCCAACGTCCTGACTTTC	CASSEDVWSGANVLTF
-	TRBV6-4	TRBD2	15	TRBJ2-3	TGTGCCAGCTCCATTAGCGGGACCGGCACAGATACGCAGTATTTT	CASSISGTGTDTQYF
-	TRBV5-6	TRBD2	13	TRBJ2-3	TGTGCCAGCAGCTTTACTAGCGGAGATACGCAGTATTTT	CASSFTSGDTQYF
-	TRBV4-3	TRBD1	17	TRBJ1-2	TGCGCCAGCAGCCAAAGCACAGGGGGGGGCAATTACTATGGCTACACCTTC	CASSQSTGGGNYYGYTF
-	TRBV9	TRBD2	17	TRBJ2-1	TGTGCCAGCAGCGTAGGAGCTAGCGGGAGGGCCGGCGATGAGCAGTTCTTC	CASSVGASGRAGDEQFF
-	TRBV7-9	-	14	TRBJ1-4	TGTGCCAGCAGCCCTGGGTTTTTAGGAGAAAAACTGTTTTTT	CASSPGFLGEKLFF
-	TRBV27	TRBD1	16	TRBJ1-2	TGTGCCAGCAGTAGAGCCGGGACAGGGGAATCCTATGGCTACACCTTC	CASSRAGTGESYGYTF
-	TRBV6-1	TRBD2	16	TRBJ2-3	TGTGCCAGCAGTGTTACACTAGCGGGAGGGACAGATACGCAGTATTTT	CASSVTLAGGTDTQYF
-	TRBV5-1	-	13	TRBJ2-5	TGCGCCAGCAGCTATAGCGCCCAAGAGACCCAGTACTTC	CASSYSAQETQYF
-	TRBV14	TRBD2	15	TRBJ2-7	TGTGCCAGCAGCCAAGACCTAGCGGCGACCTACGAGCAGTACTTC	CASSQDLAATYEQYF
-	TRBV18	-	13	TRBJ2-6	TGTGCCAGCTCACTATCTGGGGCCAACGTCCTGACTTTC	CASSLSGANVLTF
-	TRBV28	-	16	TRBJ1-2	TGTGCCAGCAGTTTAGGCGGGCCCCACGCTAACTATGGCTACACCTTC	CASSLGGPHANYGYTF